Included here is one T cell receptor (beta chain) sequence, with context. The data derive from a study of blood T cell repertoires in COVID-19. Some clones are missing from TCRdb's copy, which holds only in-frame ones; the method was immunoSEQ multiplex PCR. The sample lists approximately 150,000 clones, almost 85% occurring once. From germline, CDR1 is SGHRS and CDR2 YFSETQ. This CDR3 is 14 amino acids long. The V end lost 5 bases, the J end lost 6 bases, and 17 bases lay between the germline ends. Sequencing input: peripheral blood. The sequence derives from a woman of 80 years or more with COVID-19, enrolled during active disease. The chain has TRBV5-1 and TRBJ1-2; unclear D gene. The CDR3 region is CASRATTASNGYTF. The CDR3 nucleotides are TGCGCCAGCAGAGCGACCACGGCTTCAAATGGCTACACCTTC.